The rows below give T cell receptor beta chains drawn from one sample of a study of cytomegalovirus exposure and HLA in healthy donors. The assay was immunoSEQ multiplex PCR, and TCRdb's table has in-frame clones only and misses some. The sample lists some 200,000 clones; around 83% were seen once. What was sequenced was PBMCs. Every receptor here comes from a girl under 18 in good health and CMV-seronegative. The CDR3 runs from the conserved cysteine through the conserved F or W. The D gene is left open where the match is weak. Clone size is stated in some rows and not others, as once, few, many or a class when expanded.

d_call,v_call,j_call,clone_size,cdr3_nt,cdr3_aa
TRBD1,TRBV19,TRBJ1-1,NA,TGTGCCAGTAGTATAGAACGTACAGGGGCGAGGAACACTGAAGCTTTCTTT,CASSIERTGARNTEAFF
NA,TRBV28,TRBJ2-7,NA,TGTGCCAGCACGGGGGTTGGGTACGAGCAGTACTTC,CASTGVGYEQYF
NA,TRBV30,TRBJ1-3,NA,TGTGCCTGGGGGGGGTCTGGAAACACCATATATTTT,CAWGGSGNTIYF
TRBD1,TRBV9,TRBJ2-7,NA,TGTGCCAGCAGCGTAGGGGTTGTCGGGACAGAATACTCCGAGCAGTACTTC,CASSVGVVGTEYSEQYF
NA,TRBV28,TRBJ1-6,NA,TGTGCCACCATGCCGGGGGGGAATTCACCCCTCCACTTT,CATMPGGNSPLHF
TRBD1,TRBV28,TRBJ1-4,few,TGTGCCAGCACCGTAGGACAGGGTGGTGAAAAACTGTTTTTT,CASTVGQGGEKLFF
TRBD1,TRBV5-8,TRBJ1-2,NA,TGTGCCAGCAGCATAGGACAGGGGGCCTATGGCTACACCTTC,CASSIGQGAYGYTF
TRBD1,TRBV6-5,TRBJ2-7,NA,TGTGCCAGCAGTTACTCAGGGGGCCACTCGAACGAGCAGTACTTC,CASSYSGGHSNEQYF
NA,TRBV6-1,TRBJ1-1,NA,TGTGCCAGCAGTGAACAGGGGATGGGTGACACTGAAGCTTTCTTT,CASSEQGMGDTEAFF
NA,TRBV28,TRBJ2-1,NA,TGTGCCAGCAGTTTATCTATGGGAGTAGAGGGCGATGAGCAGTTCTTC,CASSLSMGVEGDEQFF
NA,TRBV20-1,TRBJ1-4,NA,TGCAGTGCCAGGTGGGGAGGACTGTTTTTT,CSARWGGLFF
TRBD2,TRBV28,TRBJ2-7,NA,TGTGCCAGCACCTCAGTTTCCCCCCAGGGAGGGGACGAGCAGTACTTC,CASTSVSPQGGDEQYF
TRBD2,TRBV7-3,TRBJ2-5,once,TGTGCCAGCAGCACGGGACTACTTCAGGGAGAGACCCAGTACTTC,CASSTGLLQGETQYF
TRBD1,TRBV5-1,TRBJ1-1,NA,TGCGCCAGCAGCCAGGGACAGGGCCTCATGAACACTGAAGCTTTCTTT,CASSQGQGLMNTEAFF
NA,TRBV28,TRBJ1-5,few,TGTGCCAGCAGAACACCTCGGACTGTTCCGGGACAAAAACATTTT,CASRTPRTVPGQKHF
NA,TRBV5-6,TRBJ1-5,NA,TGTGCCAGCAGCTTGAGGCAGGTGGGTCAGCCCCAGCATTTT,CASSLRQVGQPQHF
TRBD1,TRBV6-6,TRBJ1-2,NA,TGTGCCAGCAGTTTCCCCGGACAGGGAACAGGCTACACCTTC,CASSFPGQGTGYTF
TRBD2,TRBV7-6,TRBJ2-3,NA,TGTGCCAGCAGCTTAGAGTACCCGTCTGCCACACTAGCGGGATTTGCAGATACGCAGTATTTT,CASSLEYPSATLAGFADTQYF
NA,TRBV5-1,TRBJ1-4,once,TGCGCCAGCAGCTTAGGGGCGTTTAAGGAAAAACTGTTTTTT,CASSLGAFKEKLFF
NA,TRBV11-3,TRBJ2-1,NA,TGTGCCAGCAGCAGGGGGGGGCGCACCGATGAGCAGTTCTTC,CASSRGGRTDEQFF